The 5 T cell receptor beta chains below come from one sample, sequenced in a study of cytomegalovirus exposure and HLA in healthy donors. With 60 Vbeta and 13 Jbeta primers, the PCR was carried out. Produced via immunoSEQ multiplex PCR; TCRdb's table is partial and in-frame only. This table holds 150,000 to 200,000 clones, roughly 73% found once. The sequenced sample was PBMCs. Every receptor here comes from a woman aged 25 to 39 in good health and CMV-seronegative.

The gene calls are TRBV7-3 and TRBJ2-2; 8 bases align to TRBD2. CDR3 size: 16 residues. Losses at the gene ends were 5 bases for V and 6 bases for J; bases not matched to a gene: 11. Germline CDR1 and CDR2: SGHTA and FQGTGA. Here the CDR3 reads CASSVTSGSSPGELFF. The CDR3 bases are TGTGCCAGCAGCGTGACAAGCGGGAGTTCGCCCGGGGAGCTGTTTTTT.

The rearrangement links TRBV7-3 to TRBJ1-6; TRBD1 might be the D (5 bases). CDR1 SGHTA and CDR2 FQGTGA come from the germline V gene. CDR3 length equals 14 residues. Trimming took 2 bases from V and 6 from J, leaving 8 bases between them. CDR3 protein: CASSLGGGNSPLHF. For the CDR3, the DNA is TGTGCCAGCAGCTTAGGGGGGGGTAATTCACCCCTCCACTTT.

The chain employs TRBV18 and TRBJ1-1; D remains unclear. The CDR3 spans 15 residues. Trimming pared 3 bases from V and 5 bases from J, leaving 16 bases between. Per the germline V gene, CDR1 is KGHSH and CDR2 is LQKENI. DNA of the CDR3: TGTGCCAGCTCACCCCTCGACGGAAGCGGGACTGAAGCTTTCTTT. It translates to CASSPLDGSGTEAFF.

CDR3: CASSYADFSSYNEQFF. The CDR3 coding sequence is TGTGCCAGCAGCTACGCGGACTTCAGCTCCTACAATGAGCAGTTCTTC. V and J are TRBV7-2 and TRBJ2-1, with TRBD2 as a possible D gene (5 bases). Germline V gene lookup returns CDR1 SGHTA and CDR2 FQGNSA. V was cut by 4 bases and J by 0 bases, with 13 bases left in between. The CDR3 consists of 16 residues.

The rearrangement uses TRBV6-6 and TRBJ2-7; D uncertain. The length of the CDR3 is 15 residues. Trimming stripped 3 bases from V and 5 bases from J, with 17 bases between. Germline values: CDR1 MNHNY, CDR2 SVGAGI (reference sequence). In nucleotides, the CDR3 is TGTGCCAGCAGTTATAACCCCGGCCGGAGACACGAGCAGTACTTC. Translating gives CASSYNPGRRHEQYF.